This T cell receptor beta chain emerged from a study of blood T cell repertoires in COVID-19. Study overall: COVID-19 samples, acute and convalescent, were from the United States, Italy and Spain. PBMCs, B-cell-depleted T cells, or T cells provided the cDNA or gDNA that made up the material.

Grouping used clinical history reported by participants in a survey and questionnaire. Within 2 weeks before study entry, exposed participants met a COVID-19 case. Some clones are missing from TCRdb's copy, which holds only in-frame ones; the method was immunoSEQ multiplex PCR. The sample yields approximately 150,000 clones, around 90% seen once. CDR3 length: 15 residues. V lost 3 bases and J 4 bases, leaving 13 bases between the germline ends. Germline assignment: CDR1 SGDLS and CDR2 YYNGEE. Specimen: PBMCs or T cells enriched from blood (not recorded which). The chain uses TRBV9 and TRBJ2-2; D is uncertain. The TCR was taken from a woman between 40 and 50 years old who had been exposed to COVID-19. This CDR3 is CASSARNPATGELFF. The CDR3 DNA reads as TGTGCCAGCAGCGCCAGAAACCCCGCCACCGGGGAGCTGTTTTTT.